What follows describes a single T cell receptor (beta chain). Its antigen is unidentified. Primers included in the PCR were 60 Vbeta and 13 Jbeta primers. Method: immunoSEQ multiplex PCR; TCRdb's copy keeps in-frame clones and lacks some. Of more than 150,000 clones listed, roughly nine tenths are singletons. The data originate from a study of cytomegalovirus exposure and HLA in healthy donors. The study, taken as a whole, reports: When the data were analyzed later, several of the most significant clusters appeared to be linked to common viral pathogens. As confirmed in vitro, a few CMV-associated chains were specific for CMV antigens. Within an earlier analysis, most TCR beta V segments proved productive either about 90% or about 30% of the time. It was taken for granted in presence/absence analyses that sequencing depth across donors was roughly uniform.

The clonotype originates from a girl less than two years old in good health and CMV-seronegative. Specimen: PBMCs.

CDR3 residues: CASSFRGGGEETQYF. CDR3 in DNA: TGTGCCAGCAGCTTTCGGGGTGGGGGCGAGGAGACCCAGTACTTC. This chain joins TRBV11-3 and TRBJ2-5, with TRBD1 as a possible D gene (6 bases). CDR1 is SGHNT and CDR2 is YENEEA in the germline V gene. V shed 3 bases and J shed 5 bases, with 16 bases lying between them. This CDR3 spans 15 amino acids.